This T cell receptor beta chain was found in a study of control samples from healthy donors and cancer patients. Sequencing used immunoSEQ multiplex PCR; TCRdb keeps in-frame clones, though not all of them. The table has 120,000 or so clones, around 94% seen once. V shed 6 bases and J shed 7 bases, with 19 bases lying between them. The germline CDR1 and CDR2 sequences are KGHSH and LQKENI. The CDR3 runs to 16 residues. The receptor's source is a man older than 75 with head and neck cancer. V gene TRBV18 combines with J gene TRBJ1-6; D remains ambiguous. The sample consisted of PBMCs. This CDR3 reads CASSPTTTSTNSPLHF. CDR3 nucleotides: TGTGCCAGCTCCCCCACGACGACAAGTACAAATTCACCCCTCCACTTT.